These 10 T cell receptor beta chains were all obtained from the same sample, sequenced in a study of CD8 T cells in ankylosing spondylitis. One entry per CDR3 protein, called by TCRdb with MiXCR from the 5' RACE reads. The table has 150,000 to 200,000 distinct CDR3 sequences, roughly 31% seen once. Source material: synovial fluid, either unsorted or a sorted T cell fraction (not recorded which). These receptors came from a male donor with ankylosing spondylitis.

This sequence joins TRBV10-3 and TRBJ2-1; D call uncertain. The CDR3 covers 14 residues. Germline assignment: CDR1 ENHRY and CDR2 SYGVKD. Trimming removed 2 bases from V and 5 bases from J, with 10 bases in between. The CDR3 loop reads CAISEPTLNNEQFF. CDR3 bases: TGTGCCATCAGTGAGCCGACCCTAAACAATGAGCAGTTCTTC.

The CDR3 loop is CASSLGGTGGYEQYF. For the CDR3, the DNA is TGCGCCAGCAGCTTAGGGGGTACAGGGGGCTACGAGCAGTACTTC. The rearrangement uses TRBV5-1 and TRBJ2-7; 8 bases agree with TRBD1. The CDR3 sequence is 15 residues long. The V gene's germline CDR1 is SGHRS and CDR2 YFSETQ. The ends lost 2 bases at V and 3 bases at J; junction bases unmatched: 7.

This chain uses TRBV12-3 or TRBV12-4 with TRBJ2-5, with D unresolved. V was cut by 5 bases and J by 4 bases, with 14 bases left in between. The CDR3 contains 14 residues. CDR3 coding DNA: TGTGCCAGCAGTACCACGAATCCCCCAGAGACCCAGTACTTC. Protein sequence: CASSTTNPPETQYF.

The chain has TRBV3-1 and TRBJ2-2; D remains unclear. This CDR3 is 16 amino acids long. CDR1 and CDR2 (germline): LGHDT, YNNKEL (reference sequence). V lost 4 bases and J 0 bases, leaving 12 bases between the germline ends. CDR3 sequence reads: CASSPWEETNTGELFF. The CDR3, as DNA: TGTGCCAGCAGCCCCTGGGAAGAGACGAACACCGGGGAGCTGTTTTTT.

This clonotype appeared once. The gene calls are TRBV12-3 or TRBV12-4 and TRBJ2-5, with 10 bases aligning to TRBD2. V lost 3 bases and J lost 7; bases outside the gene matches: 5. CDR3 length equals 14 residues. CDR3 region: CASSFSSGGGTQYF. The CDR3 DNA reads as TGTGCCAGCAGTTTTTCCAGCGGGGGGGGGACCCAGTACTTC.

Ten or more counts support this clonotype. V gene TRBV4-3 combines with J gene TRBJ1-1; 9 nucleotides line up with TRBD1. Germline CDR1 reads LGHNA; CDR2 reads YSLEER. The CDR3 has 16 residues. V was clipped by 1 base and J by 1 base; unmatched bases: 4. The CDR3 here is CASSQGTGEKNTEAFF. CDR3 sequence (DNA): TGCGCCAGCAGCCAAGGGACAGGGGAAAAGAACACTGAAGCTTTCTTT.

The genes are TRBV9 and TRBJ2-6; 10 bases align to TRBD2. CDR1 and CDR2 (germline): SGDLS, YYNGEE. The CDR3 spans 17 residues. V gave up 0 bases and J gave up 4 bases; unmatched junction bases: 4. The CDR3 DNA sequence: TGTGCCAGCAGCGTAGGTCTAGCGGGAGCAGGGGCCAACGTCCTGACTTTC. It yields the protein CASSVGLAGAGANVLTF.

The sample holds a few counts of this clonotype. The V call is TRBV7-2, the J call TRBJ2-4; 8 bases are shared with TRBD1. The germline V gene encodes CDR1 SGHTA and CDR2 FQGNSA. The CDR3 length is 16 residues. V lost 6 bases and J lost 2; bases outside the gene matches: 9. CDR3 residues: CASSPQGARSKNIQYF. CDR3 coding DNA: TGTGCCAGCAGTCCTCAGGGGGCTAGGTCCAAAAACATTCAGTACTTC.

This clonotype was seen only a few times. V and J are TRBV6-2 or TRBV6-3 and TRBJ2-1; D gene unclear. The ends were cut back, 0 bases at V and 6 bases at J, with 6 bases in the middle. The CDR3 totals 13 residues. Germline loops: CDR1 MNHEY, CDR2 SVGEGT. CDR3 in amino acids: CASSYSNRNEQFF. The CDR3, as DNA: TGTGCCAGCAGTTACTCAAACCGCAATGAGCAGTTCTTC.

The chain has TRBV4-1 and TRBJ2-7; 9 bases fit TRBD1. Germline V gives CDR1 MGHRA, CDR2 YSYEKL. With 2 bases clipped from V and 0 bases from J, the junction kept 2 bases outside the gene matches. The CDR3 consists of 15 residues. The DNA for the CDR3 is TGCGCCAGCAGCCAAACGGGACAGGGCTCCTACGAGCAGTACTTC. This codes for CASSQTGQGSYEQYF.